The 24 T cell receptor beta chains reported below all come from one sample, sequenced in a study of blood T cell repertoires in COVID-19. Sequencing used immunoSEQ multiplex PCR; TCRdb keeps in-frame clones, though not all of them. The data show approximately 220,000 clones, 65% to 90% seen once. The source material was PBMCs or T cells enriched from blood (not recorded which). All receptors come from a middle-aged woman with acute COVID-19.

This rearrangement joins TRBV27 to TRBJ2-5; D remains ambiguous. Trimming pared 6 bases from V and 2 bases from J, leaving 16 bases between. The CDR3 loop spans 15 amino acids. The germline V gene encodes CDR1 MNHEY and CDR2 SMNVEV (reference sequence). CDR3 DNA: TGTGCCAGCAGACCATTCTTCGCCGGTCAAGAGACCCAGTACTTC. It is translated as CASRPFFAGQETQYF.

The chain carries TRBV7-9 and TRBJ2-5, with 10 positions matching TRBD2. Trimming took 4 bases from V and 5 from J; bases not matched to a gene: 13. This CDR3 comprises 17 residues. Germline CDR1 is SEHNR and CDR2 is FQNEAQ (reference sequence). The CDR3 DNA reads TGTGCCAGCAGCTGGCGGGGGACTAGCGATCGCCGGGAGACCCAGTACTTC. Residues: CASSWRGTSDRRETQYF.

The V gene is TRBV7-2, the J gene TRBJ2-5; the match to TRBD2 covers 8 bases. CDR1 and CDR2 (germline): SGHTA, FQGNSA. V lost 1 base, J lost 1 base, and 5 bases stayed unmatched. The CDR3 loop spans 16 amino acids. CDR3 nucleotides: TGTGCCAGCAGCTTAGTACCTACTAGCGGCCAAGAGACCCAGTACTTC. The encoded protein is CASSLVPTSGQETQYF.

The chain couples TRBV11-3 to TRBJ2-7; 7 bases map to TRBD2. CDR3 length: 16 residues. V was pared by 5 bases and J by 1 base, with 11 bases of the junction left unmatched. Germline CDR1 reads SGHNT; CDR2 reads YENEEA. CDR3 in DNA: TGTGCCAGCAGCACCCTTACTAGCGTGCCATCCTACGAGCAGTACTTC. This gives the protein CASSTLTSVPSYEQYF.

The chain employs TRBV28 and TRBJ2-5; D perhaps matches TRBD1 (5 bases). Germline V gene lookup returns CDR1 MDHEN and CDR2 SYDVKM. Between the trimmed V and J ends, which lost 7 bases and 5 bases, there was a span of 17 bases. The CDR3 loop spans 14 amino acids. The CDR3 bases are TGTGCCAGCAATTCCCAGGGAAGGGCGGAGACCCAGTACTTC. Its protein is CASNSQGRAETQYF.

The rearrangement uses TRBV30 and TRBJ2-3; no clear D. This CDR3 contains 11 residues. Per the germline V gene, CDR1 is GTSNPN and CDR2 is SVGIG (reference sequence). V gave up 2 bases and J gave up 11 bases, with 11 bases separating them. DNA of the CDR3: TGTGCCTGGAGTCCCAAGGAGCGGCAGTATTTT. Protein sequence: CAWSPKERQYF.

This clone was detected only a few times. The chain joins TRBV27 to TRBJ2-6; D uncertain. From germline, CDR1 is MNHEY and CDR2 SMNVEV (reference sequence). V was shortened by 2 bases and J by 0 bases, with 8 bases between the two germline ends. The CDR3 sequence is 16 residues long. CDR3 sequence (DNA): TGTGCCAGCAGTTTAAACAGACCCTCTGGGGCCAACGTCCTGACTTTC. Translation: CASSLNRPSGANVLTF.

V usage is TRBV3-1 (or the pseudogene TRBV3-2) and J usage is TRBJ2-2; possible D gene TRBD1, 5 bases. This CDR3 contains 16 residues. Between the trimmed V and J ends, which lost 6 bases and 1 base, there was a span of 15 bases. Germline V gene lookup returns CDR1 LGHDT and CDR2 YNNKEL (reference sequence). CDR3 bases: TGTGCCAGCAGGCCAAGGGCAGGACAGAACACCGGGGAGCTGTTTTTT. Its translation is CASRPRAGQNTGELFF.

This clone was seen only once. The chain uses TRBV28 and TRBJ1-2; 7 nucleotides align to TRBD1. In germline, CDR1 is MDHEN, CDR2 SYDVKM. Trimming cost V 2 bases and J 5 bases; bases outside gene matches: 5. The CDR3 consists of 14 residues. CDR3 in DNA: TGTGCCAGCAGTTTAGGCTGGGACAGTTATGGCTACACCTTC. As protein: CASSLGWDSYGYTF.

V gene TRBV4-1 combines with J gene TRBJ1-2, with TRBD1 as a possible D gene (6 bases). Germline assignment: CDR1 MGHRA and CDR2 YSYEKL. V lost 3 bases and J 4 bases, leaving 15 bases between the germline ends. The CDR3 totals 15 residues. The CDR3 is CASSQNRVGGYGYTF. Written as DNA, the CDR3 is TGCGCCAGCAGCCAGAACAGGGTCGGTGGCTATGGCTACACCTTC.

CDR3 sequence reads: CASSFMGGQVGYTF. The CDR3 nucleotides are TGTGCCAGCAGCTTTATGGGAGGACAAGTTGGCTACACCTTC. J is TRBJ1-2 and V is TRBV27, with D possibly TRBD1 on 5 matching bases. CDR1 is MNHEY, CDR2 SMNVEV, per germline (reference sequence). The CDR3 has 14 residues. Trimming removed 6 bases from V and 7 bases from J, with 18 bases in between.

The rearrangement joins TRBV14 to TRBJ2-3, with 9 bases aligning to TRBD2. Germline V CDR1 and CDR2: SGHDN, FVKESK. V lost 4 bases and J lost 4; bases outside the gene matches: 9. This CDR3 comprises 16 residues. This chain's CDR3 is CASSPYLAGAADTQYF. The CDR3 DNA reads TGTGCCAGCAGCCCCTACTTAGCGGGAGCTGCAGATACGCAGTATTTT.

This clone has just a few counts. Distinct nucleotide sequences in the sample also encode this CDR3. The chain links TRBV19 to TRBJ1-1; tentative D call: TRBD1 (5 bases). Germline V CDR1 and CDR2: LNHDA, SQIVND (reference sequence). Trimming took 5 bases from V and 2 from J, leaving 12 bases between them. This CDR3 spans 14 amino acids. The CDR3 nucleotides are TGTGCCAGTAGTCCTCAGGGACTTAACACTGAAGCTTTCTTT. It yields the protein CASSPQGLNTEAFF.

The chain carries TRBV29-1 and TRBJ2-1; 9 positions agree with TRBD2. Germline CDR1 and CDR2: SQVTM and ANQGSEA. The CDR3 is made up of 12 amino acids. With 7 bases clipped from V and 7 bases from J, the junction kept 5 bases outside the gene matches. CDR3 DNA sequence: TGCAGCGCTCAGCGGGGGGATAATGAGCAGTTCTTC. It translates to CSAQRGDNEQFF.

The chain has TRBV11-3 and TRBJ2-1, with 10 bases lining up with TRBD1. V was pared by 0 bases and J by 4 bases, with 9 bases of the junction left unmatched. This CDR3 spans 18 amino acids. Germline V gene data show CDR1 as SGHNT and CDR2 as YENEEA. The CDR3 here is CASSLDGGGQGPYNEQFF. CDR3 coding DNA: TGTGCCAGCAGCTTAGATGGGGGGGGACAGGGGCCTTACAATGAGCAGTTCTTC.

The chain links TRBV11-2 to TRBJ2-7; tentative D call: TRBD2 (5 bases). Trimming stripped 4 bases from V and 1 base from J, with 11 bases between. The CDR3 runs 14 residues. The germline CDR1 and CDR2 sequences are SGHAT and FQNNGV. CDR3 sequence: CASSSRDPSYEQYF. CDR3 in DNA: TGTGCCAGCAGCTCCCGGGATCCGTCCTACGAGCAGTACTTC. Full variable domain (rest looked up from reference TRBV11-2 and TRBJ2-7): EAGVAQSPRYKIIEKRQSVAFWCNPISGHATLYWYQQILGQGPKLLIQFQNNGVVDDSQLPKDRFSAERLKGVDSTLKIQPAKLEDSAVYLCASSSRDPSYEQYFGPGTRLTVT.

The chain couples TRBV3-1 (or the pseudogene TRBV3-2) to TRBJ1-1, with a possible D match to TRBD1 (5 bases). The V end was cut by 4 bases, the J end by 1 base, with 16 bases between. The CDR3 consists of 16 residues. Germline loops: CDR1 LGHDT, CDR2 YNNKEL (reference sequence). The CDR3 nucleotides are TGTGCCAGCAGCCTCCGAGGTGGGGCGAGGAACACTGAAGCTTTCTTT. Translating it yields CASSLRGGARNTEAFF.

The chain carries TRBV2 and TRBJ2-3; 7 bases align to TRBD2. V lost 6 bases and J lost 0; bases outside the gene matches: 6. The CDR3 sequence is 15 residues long. CDR1 is SNHLY, CDR2 FYNNEI, per germline. The CDR3 DNA sequence: TGTGCCAGCAGCCTCCTAGCGGCTAGCACAGATACGCAGTATTTT. Its translation is CASSLLAASTDTQYF. Filled out from reference TRBV2 and TRBJ2-3, the complete variable domain reads EPEVTQTPSHQVTQMGQEVILRCVPISNHLYFYWYRQILGQKVEFLVSFYNNEISEKSEIFDDQFSVERPDGSNFTLKIRSTKLEDSAMYFCASSLLAASTDTQYFGPGTRLTVL.

The chain links TRBV2 to TRBJ1-4, with D tentatively TRBD1 (5 bases). Per germline, CDR1 SNHLY and CDR2 FYNNEI. CDR3 length: 14 amino acids. V lost 5 bases and J lost 0, with 7 bases in between. CDR3 loop: CASSRTTTNEKLFF. The CDR3 DNA reads as TGTGCCAGCAGTCGGACAACAACTAATGAAAAACTGTTTTTT.

The chain employs TRBV28 and TRBJ1-6, with no clear D. The CDR3 has 15 amino acids. V lost 6 bases and J 0 bases, leaving 9 bases between the germline ends. Germline CDR1 is MDHEN and CDR2 is SYDVKM. CDR3 sequence (DNA): TGTGCCAGCAGGCCACAAAGCTCCTATAATTCACCCCTCCACTTT. It yields the protein CASRPQSSYNSPLHF.

The rearrangement joins TRBV27 to TRBJ2-7; 7 bases map to TRBD2. V gave up 7 bases and J gave up 4 bases; unmatched junction bases: 16. The CDR3 sequence is 16 residues long. The germline gives CDR1 MNHEY, CDR2 SMNVEV (reference sequence). The CDR3 DNA is TGTGCCAGCAAGGGACTCGTGGGGGGGTTTAGTTACGAGCAGTACTTC. Translating it yields CASKGLVGGFSYEQYF.

The genes are TRBV29-1 and TRBJ2-1, with 11 bases fitting TRBD1. CDR3 length: 14 amino acids. Looked up from germline, CDR1 is SQVTM and CDR2 is ANQGSEA. J was trimmed by 7 bases and V by 5 bases; bases with no gene match: 7. CDR3 residues: CSVNTGTGGNEQFF. CDR3 coding DNA: TGCAGCGTTAACACCGGGACAGGGGGGAATGAGCAGTTCTTC.

V gene TRBV18 combines with J gene TRBJ2-4, with D tentatively TRBD1 (5 bases). The V gene's germline CDR1 is KGHSH and CDR2 LQKENI. V gave up 3 bases and J gave up 7 bases, with 19 bases separating them. The CDR3 loop spans 16 amino acids. This chain's CDR3 is CASSPNRGDRVNIQYF. The CDR3 bases are TGTGCCAGCTCACCGAATAGGGGCGACCGAGTCAACATTCAGTACTTC.

This clone has just a few counts. This CDR3 reads CASSLRSRPFYEQYF. In DNA, the CDR3 is TGTGCCAGCAGCCTGCGGTCCAGACCCTTCTACGAGCAGTACTTC. The V and J genes are TRBV7-9 and TRBJ2-7; no definite D call. CDR1 and CDR2 (germline): SEHNR, FQNEAQ (reference sequence). Deletions cut 5 bases from V and 3 bases from J, with 17 bases between. This CDR3 region has 15 residues.